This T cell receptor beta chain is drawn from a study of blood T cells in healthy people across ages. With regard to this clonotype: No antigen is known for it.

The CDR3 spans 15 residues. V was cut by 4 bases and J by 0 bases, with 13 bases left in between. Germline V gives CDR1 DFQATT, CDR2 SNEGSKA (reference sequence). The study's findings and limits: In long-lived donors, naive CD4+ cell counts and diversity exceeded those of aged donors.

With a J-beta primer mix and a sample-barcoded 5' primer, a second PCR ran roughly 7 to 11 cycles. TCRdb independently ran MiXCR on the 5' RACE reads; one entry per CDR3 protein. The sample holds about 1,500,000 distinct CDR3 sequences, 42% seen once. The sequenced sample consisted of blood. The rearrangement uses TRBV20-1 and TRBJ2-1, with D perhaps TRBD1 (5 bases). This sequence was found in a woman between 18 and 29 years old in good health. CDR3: CSAIGGASSYNEQFF. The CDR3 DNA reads TGCAGTGCTATAGGTGGGGCGAGCTCCTACAATGAGCAGTTCTTC.